The sequence of this T cell receptor (beta chain) was determined in a study of somatic mutations in cytotoxic T cells in rheumatoid arthritis. Study in general: Several of the V beta antibody-stained T-cell populations were flow-sorted at nearly 100% purity; V beta1+ cells were among them and were sequenced for TCRB.

Sequenced by immunoSEQ multiplex PCR; TCRdb stores in-frame clones only, minus some. The sample carries 18,000 or so clones, roughly 80% recorded once. The germline V and J ends were trimmed by 8 bases and 0 bases, with 19 bases remaining between them. CDR1 is PRHDT, CDR2 FYEKMQ, per germline (reference sequence). The CDR3 covers 16 residues. Specimen: CD8+ T cells sorted from blood. This TCR derives from a woman aged 60-75 years in good health. V usage is TRBV13 and J usage is TRBJ1-1, with unresolved D. This CDR3 reads CASVEDRGNLNTEAFF. CDR3 bases: TGTGCCAGCGTCGAGGATCGTGGTAACTTGAACACTGAAGCTTTCTTT. The whole variable domain, remainder taken from reference TRBV13 and TRBJ1-1, is AAGVIQSPRHLIKEKRETATLKCYPIPRHDTVYWYQQGPGQDPQFLISFYEKMQSDKGSIPDRFSAQQFSDYHSELNMSSLELGDSALYFCASVEDRGNLNTEAFFGQGTRLTVV.